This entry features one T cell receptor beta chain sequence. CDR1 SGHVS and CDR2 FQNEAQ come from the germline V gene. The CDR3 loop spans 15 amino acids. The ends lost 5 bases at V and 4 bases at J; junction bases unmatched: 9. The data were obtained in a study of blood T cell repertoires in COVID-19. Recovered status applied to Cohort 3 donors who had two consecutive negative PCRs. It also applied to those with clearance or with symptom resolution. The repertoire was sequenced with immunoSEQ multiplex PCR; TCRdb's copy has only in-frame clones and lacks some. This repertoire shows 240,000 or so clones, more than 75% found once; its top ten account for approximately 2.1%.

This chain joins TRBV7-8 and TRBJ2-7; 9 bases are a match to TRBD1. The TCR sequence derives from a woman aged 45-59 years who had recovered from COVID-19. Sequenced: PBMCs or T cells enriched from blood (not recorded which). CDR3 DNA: TGTGCCAGCAGCCGTGAACCGGGACAGGGTTACGAGCAGTACTTC. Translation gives CASSREPGQGYEQYF.